The T cell receptor beta chain under discussion was sequenced for a study of T cell changes during pregnancy in multiple sclerosis. This clone has a handful of counts. Trimming pared 3 bases from V and 9 bases from J, leaving 12 bases between. This CDR3 comprises 13 residues. The V gene's germline CDR1 is SNHLY and CDR2 FYNNEI. Assay: immunoSEQ multiplex PCR; the TCRdb copy retains only in-frame clones and omits some. Of some 85,000 clones listed, about 93% are singletons. This chain joins TRBV2 and TRBJ2-1, with D possibly being TRBD1 (6 bases). The TCR originated in a female donor with multiple sclerosis, enrolled in a pregnancy study. Material: peripheral blood, obtained in the third trimester of pregnancy. The CDR3 reads CASSDVGTIEQFF. The CDR3 region has the DNA TGTGCCAGCAGTGATGTCGGGACAATTGAGCAGTTCTTC.